This TCR beta chain appears in the sequencing data of a study of cytomegalovirus exposure and HLA in healthy donors. This clone has only a few counts. What it binds is unknown. The PCR was carried out with 60 Vbeta primers and 13 Jbeta primers. Profiling relied on immunoSEQ multiplex PCR, and the TCRdb table lists in-frame clones only, not all of them. Here the sample spans around 150,000 clones, 68% being singletons. Overall study findings and caveats: Earlier results showed most TCR beta V segments being productive about 90% or about 30% of the time.

The source material was PBMCs. The receptor was derived from a young woman in good health and CMV-seropositive.

In DNA form, the CDR3 reads TGTGCCAGTAGTCCGGACAGGCCTAACTATGGCTACACCTTC. It encodes CASSPDRPNYGYTF. The chain joins TRBV19 to TRBJ1-2; 7 nucleotides line up with TRBD1. V gave up 5 bases and J gave up 0 bases; unmatched junction bases: 3. The CDR3 runs 14 residues. Germline CDR1 is LNHDA and CDR2 is SQIVND (reference sequence).